The clone carrying this T cell receptor beta chain has only a few counts. Its matching antigen is unknown. This CDR3 comprises 13 residues. The V gene's germline CDR1 is DFQATT and CDR2 SNEGSKA (reference sequence). Deletions cut 3 bases from V and 4 bases from J, with 12 bases between. The data originate from a study of T cells after yellow fever vaccination. The study's findings and limits: Among all clonotypes, a small share was observed in both CD4 and CD8 compartments.

Universal primer sites and UMIs were introduced during 5'RACE template-switching synthesis of TCR cDNA. TCRdb analysed the 5' RACE reads with MiXCR anew, one entry per CDR3 protein. The table records 450,000 to 550,000 distinct CDR3 sequences, 21% of them present only once. The gene calls are TRBV20-1 and TRBJ1-2; D not resolved. This receptor was identified in a man aged 18 to 35 who received the YFV17D yellow fever vaccine. This specimen consisted of PBMCs, obtained approximately 22 days after the first yellow fever vaccination. CDR3 in DNA: TGCAGTGCTAGGGGATATAAGGGCTATGGCTACACCTTC. Translated, it gives CSARGYKGYGYTF.